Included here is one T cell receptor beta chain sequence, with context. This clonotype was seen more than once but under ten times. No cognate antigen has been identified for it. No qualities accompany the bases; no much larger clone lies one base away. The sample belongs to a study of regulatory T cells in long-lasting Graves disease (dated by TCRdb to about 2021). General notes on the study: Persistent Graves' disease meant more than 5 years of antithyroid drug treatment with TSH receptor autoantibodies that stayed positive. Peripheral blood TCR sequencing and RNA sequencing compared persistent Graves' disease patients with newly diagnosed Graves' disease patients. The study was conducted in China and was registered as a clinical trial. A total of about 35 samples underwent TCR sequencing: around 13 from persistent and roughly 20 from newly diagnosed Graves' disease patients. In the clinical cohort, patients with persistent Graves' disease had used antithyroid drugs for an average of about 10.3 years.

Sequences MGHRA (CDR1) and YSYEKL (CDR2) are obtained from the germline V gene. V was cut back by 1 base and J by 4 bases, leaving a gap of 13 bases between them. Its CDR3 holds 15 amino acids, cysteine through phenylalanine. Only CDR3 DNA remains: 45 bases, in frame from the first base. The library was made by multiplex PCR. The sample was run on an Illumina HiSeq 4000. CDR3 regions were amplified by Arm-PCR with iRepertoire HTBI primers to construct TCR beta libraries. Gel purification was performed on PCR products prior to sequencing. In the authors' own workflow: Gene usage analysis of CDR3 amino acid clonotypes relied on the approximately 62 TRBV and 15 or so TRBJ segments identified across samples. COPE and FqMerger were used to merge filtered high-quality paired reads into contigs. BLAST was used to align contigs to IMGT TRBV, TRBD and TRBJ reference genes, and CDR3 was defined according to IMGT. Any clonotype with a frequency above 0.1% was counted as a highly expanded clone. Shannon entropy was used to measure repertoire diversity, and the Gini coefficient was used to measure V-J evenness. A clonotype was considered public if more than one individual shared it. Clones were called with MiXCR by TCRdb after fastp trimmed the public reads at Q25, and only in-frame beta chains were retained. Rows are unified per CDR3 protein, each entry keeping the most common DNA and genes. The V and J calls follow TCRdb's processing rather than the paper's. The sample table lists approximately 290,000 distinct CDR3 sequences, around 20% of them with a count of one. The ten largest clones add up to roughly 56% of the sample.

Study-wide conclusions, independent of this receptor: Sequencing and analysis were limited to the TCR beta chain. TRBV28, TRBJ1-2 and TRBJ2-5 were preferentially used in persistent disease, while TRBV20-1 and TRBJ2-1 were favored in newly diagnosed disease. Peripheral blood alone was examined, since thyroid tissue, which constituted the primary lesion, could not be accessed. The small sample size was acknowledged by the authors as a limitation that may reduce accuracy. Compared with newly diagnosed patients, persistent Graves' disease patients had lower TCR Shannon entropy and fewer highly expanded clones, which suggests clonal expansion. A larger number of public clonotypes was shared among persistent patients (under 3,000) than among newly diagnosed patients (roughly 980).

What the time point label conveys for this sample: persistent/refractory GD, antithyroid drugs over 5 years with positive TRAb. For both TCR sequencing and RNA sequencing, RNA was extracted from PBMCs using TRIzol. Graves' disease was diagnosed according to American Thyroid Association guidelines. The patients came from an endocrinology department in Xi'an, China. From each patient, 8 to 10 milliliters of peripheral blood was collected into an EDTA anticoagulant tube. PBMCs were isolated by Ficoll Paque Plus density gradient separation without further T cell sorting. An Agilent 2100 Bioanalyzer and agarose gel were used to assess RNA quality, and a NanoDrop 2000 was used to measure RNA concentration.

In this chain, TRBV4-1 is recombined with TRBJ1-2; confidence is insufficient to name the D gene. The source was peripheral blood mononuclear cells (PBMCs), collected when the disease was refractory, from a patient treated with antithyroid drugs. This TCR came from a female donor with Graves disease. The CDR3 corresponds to CASSQATGLFYGYTF. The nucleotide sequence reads TGCGCCAGCAGCCAAGCGACGGGGTTGTTCTATGGCTACACCTTC.